These 13 T cell receptor beta chains were sequenced from one sample in a study of control samples from healthy donors and cancer patients. Repertoires were generated with immunoSEQ multiplex PCR, while TCRdb's copy carries only in-frame clones and drops some. The sample has around 68,000 clones, 75% to 85% seen once. Sequenced sample: blood. These receptors were obtained from a man in his 60s in good health.

The J gene is TRBJ2-3, the V gene TRBV15, with 10 bases lining up with TRBD2. With 1 base clipped from V and 2 bases from J, the junction kept 3 bases outside the gene matches. This CDR3 region has 16 residues. CDR1 is LNHNV and CDR2 is YYDKDF in the germline V gene (reference sequence). The chain's CDR3 is CATSRGTSGATDTQYF. Here the CDR3 DNA reads TGTGCCACCAGCAGAGGGACTAGCGGAGCCACAGATACGCAGTATTTT.

V is TRBV6-1 and J is TRBJ1-3; D unclear. CDR3 size: 17 residues. Germline V gene lookup returns CDR1 MNHNS and CDR2 SASEGT. The V and J ends lost 2 bases and 3 bases respectively, with 17 bases between them. CDR3: CASSEISQTLGGNTIYF. DNA of the CDR3: TGTGCCAGCAGTGAAATAAGTCAGACCTTGGGTGGAAACACCATATATTTT.

Concerning this clone itself: Germline is not matched at one junction end, which may reflect a read error. J is TRBJ2-3 and V is TRBV7-7; possible D gene TRBD2, 6 bases. Germline values: CDR1 SSHAT, CDR2 FNYEAQ (reference sequence). This CDR3 spans 16 amino acids. The CDR3 region has the DNA TGTGCCAGCAGCCTAGCCGCGGGACTTGGCGTGGATACGCAGTATTTT. Its translation: CASSLAAGLGVDTQYF.

V usage is TRBV3-1 (or the pseudogene TRBV3-2) and J usage is TRBJ2-7; tentative D call: TRBD2 (6 bases). Germline V CDR1 and CDR2: LGHDT, YNNKEL (reference sequence). This CDR3 is built from 14 residues. V lost 4 bases, J lost 0 bases, and 10 bases lay in between. Here the CDR3 reads CASSPSSASYEQYF. The CDR3 DNA reads as TGTGCCAGCAGCCCCTCTAGCGCCTCCTACGAGCAGTACTTC.

The V call is TRBV27, the J call TRBJ2-1; TRBD2 agrees at 8 bases. This CDR3 has 15 residues. V was pared by 3 bases and J by 0 bases, with 1 base of the junction left unmatched. The germline CDR1 and CDR2 sequences are MNHEY and SMNVEV (reference sequence). The CDR3 nucleotides read TGTGCCAGCAGTTTGCGGGAGGCCTCCTACAATGAGCAGTTCTTC. This encodes CASSLREASYNEQFF.

This clone is a singleton in its sample. This sequence joins TRBV7-8 and TRBJ2-4, with D perhaps matching TRBD2 (6 bases). This CDR3 is built from 15 residues. Germline V CDR1 and CDR2: SGHVS, FQNEAQ. V lost 3 bases and J 0 bases, leaving 9 bases between the germline ends. CDR3 DNA: TGTGCCAGCAGCTTTGGGGGGTTAGCCAAAAACATTCAGTACTTC. It is translated as CASSFGGLAKNIQYF.

This clone occurred once. The chain has TRBV18 and TRBJ1-1; D gene unclear. Germline loops: CDR1 KGHSH, CDR2 LQKENI. Deletions cut 3 bases from V and 3 bases from J, with 11 bases between. The length of the CDR3 is 14 residues. CDR3: CASSPQLGDTEAFF. The CDR3 nucleotides read TGTGCCAGCTCACCGCAGTTGGGTGACACTGAAGCTTTCTTT.

The chain is built from TRBV28 and TRBJ1-3, with D possibly matching TRBD1 (5 bases). Germline values: CDR1 MDHEN, CDR2 SYDVKM. CDR3 length equals 17 residues. V was shortened by 1 base and J by 0 bases, with 13 bases between the two germline ends. The CDR3 sequence is CASSLSPGRVSGNTIYF. As DNA, the CDR3 is TGTGCCAGCAGTTTATCGCCAGGGAGGGTCTCTGGAAACACCATATATTTT. Variable domain in full (rest from reference TRBV28 and TRBJ1-3): DVKVTQSSRYLVKRTGEKVFLECVQDMDHENMFWYRQDPGLGLRLIYFSYDVKMKEKGDIPEGYSVSREKKERFSLILESASTNQTSMYLCASSLSPGRVSGNTIYFGEGSWLTVV.

The rearrangement joins TRBV5-5 to TRBJ2-1; 7 nucleotides line up with TRBD1. Germline CDR1 SGHKS, CDR2 YYEKEE (reference sequence). The CDR3 covers 14 residues. V shed 2 bases and J 14 bases; nucleotides not matched to a gene: 13. In nucleotides, the CDR3 is TGTGCCAGCAGCTTAGTGGACAAAGGGGGCGCCGAGTTCTTC. It yields the protein CASSLVDKGGAEFF. Full variable domain (missing parts from reference TRBV5-5 and TRBJ2-1): DAGVTQSPTHLIKTRGQQVTLRCSPISGHKSVSWYQQVLGQGPQFIFQYYEKEERGRGNFPDRFSARQFPNYSSELNVNALLLGDSALYLCASSLVDKGGAEFFGPGTRLTVL.

Only a few counts were recorded for this clone. The V gene is TRBV5-1, the J gene TRBJ1-3; D is uncertain. In germline, CDR1 is SGHRS, CDR2 YFSETQ. CDR3 length: 15 amino acids. V was pared by 3 bases and J by 0 bases, with 10 bases between. The CDR3 DNA reads as TGCGCCAGCAGCTCGGACGGAAACTCTGGAAACACCATATATTTT. Translation: CASSSDGNSGNTIYF.

In its sample, this clone was seen once. The V call is TRBV5-4, the J call TRBJ2-1, with TRBD2 matching 9 bases. V lost 6 bases, J lost 5 bases, and 6 bases stayed unmatched. The CDR3 consists of 14 residues. Germline V gene lookup returns CDR1 SGHNT and CDR2 YYREEE (reference sequence). In nucleotides, the CDR3 is TGTGCCAGCATGAGTCTAGCGGGGAACAATGAGCAGTTCTTC. It specifies CASMSLAGNNEQFF.

CDR3 residues: CASKAGGSPLHF. DNA of the CDR3: TGTGCCAGCAAGGCGGGGGGATCACCCCTCCACTTT. The J gene is TRBJ1-6, the V gene TRBV6-6; possible D gene TRBD1, 5 bases. Trimming took 7 bases from V and 10 from J, leaving 11 bases between them. In germline, CDR1 is MNHNY, CDR2 SVGAGI (reference sequence). There are 12 residues in the CDR3.

The chain couples TRBV29-1 to TRBJ2-7; TRBD1 aligns across 10 bases. Unmatched junction bases numbered 8, after V lost 4 bases and J lost 5 bases. The CDR3 is 14 residues long. Germline V gives CDR1 SQVTM, CDR2 ANQGSEA. CDR3 nucleotides: TGCAGCGTTGGACCCGGGACAGGGGTCAACGAGCAGTACTTC. It encodes CSVGPGTGVNEQYF.